This TCR beta chain came from a study of blood T cell repertoires in COVID-19. In the study overall: COVID-19 samples, acute and convalescent, were from the United States, Italy and Spain. PBMCs, B-cell-depleted T cells, or T cells were the source of the cDNA or gDNA that made up the material.

This CDR3 spans 10 amino acids. Germline CDR1 SNHLY, CDR2 FYNNEI. The germline V and J ends were trimmed by 4 bases and 7 bases, with 4 bases remaining between them. Authors' analysis steps: Quantification of nucleated cells was approximated via reference gene primer amplification. TCRdb keeps only in-frame clones here, not all; method: immunoSEQ multiplex PCR. V, J and clone size are those of that table, while D and trimming were read from the DNA. The table records some 200,000 clones, over 75% of them present only once. The receptor's source is a man older than 75 with acute or convalescent COVID-19. Specimen: peripheral blood. This chain joins TRBV2 and TRBJ1-2; no definite D call. CDR3 region: CASSAVGYTF. The CDR3 DNA reads as TGTGCCAGCAGTGCGGTTGGCTACACCTTC.